This T cell receptor beta chain was identified in a study of blood T cells in healthy people across ages. The sample holds many counts of this clonotype. Sample donors were healthy Caucasian individuals that came from Russia, aged 6 to 90. Samples had at least 6.5 million PBMCs isolated from them. Then a second PCR, running about 6 to 11 cycles, was carried out with a sample-barcoded 5' primer and a J-beta primer mix. MiXCR, applied by TCRdb to the 5' RACE reads, yields one record per CDR3 protein. The table shows 600,000 or so distinct CDR3 sequences, with 25% to 35% occurring only once. Input material: blood. The TCR sequence derives from a woman of 80 years or more in good health.

The CDR3 spells CASSESEGGGYTF. The DNA of the CDR3 is TGTGCCAGCAGCGAGTCAGAGGGGGGTGGCTACACCTTC. The chain couples TRBV7-9 to TRBJ1-2; tentative D call: TRBD1 (6 bases). Trimming removed 5 bases from V and 7 bases from J, with 14 bases in between. Looked up from germline, CDR1 is SEHNR and CDR2 is FQNEAQ (reference sequence). The CDR3 runs to 13 residues.